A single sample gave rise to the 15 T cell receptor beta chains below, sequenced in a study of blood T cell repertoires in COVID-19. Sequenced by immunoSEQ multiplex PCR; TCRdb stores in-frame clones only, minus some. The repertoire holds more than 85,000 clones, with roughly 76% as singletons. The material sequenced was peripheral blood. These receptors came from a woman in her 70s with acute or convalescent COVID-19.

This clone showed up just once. The CDR3 nucleotides are TGTGCCAGCAGTTTTTCACCCTTAGCGGATCCTCCCACAGATACGCAGTATTTT. It encodes CASSFSPLADPPTDTQYF. The chain carries TRBV27 and TRBJ2-3, with D maybe TRBD2 (6 bases). V was cut by 3 bases and J by 2 bases, with 21 bases left in between. Germline-derived CDR1 and CDR2 are MNHEY and SMNVEV (reference sequence). CDR3 size: 18 residues.

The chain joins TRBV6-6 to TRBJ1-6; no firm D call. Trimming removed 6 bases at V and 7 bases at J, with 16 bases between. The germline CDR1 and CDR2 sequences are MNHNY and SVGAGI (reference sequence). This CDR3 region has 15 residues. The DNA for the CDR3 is TGTGCCAGCAGCCCCCGCGGGCCGCTAAATTCACCCCTCCACTTT. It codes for CASSPRGPLNSPLHF.

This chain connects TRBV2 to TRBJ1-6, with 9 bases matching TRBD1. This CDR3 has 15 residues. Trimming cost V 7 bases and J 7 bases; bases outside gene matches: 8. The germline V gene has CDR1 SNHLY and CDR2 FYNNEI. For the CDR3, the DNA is TGTGCCAGCAACCCCGGGACAGGGCCGAATTCACCCCTCCACTTT. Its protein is CASNPGTGPNSPLHF.

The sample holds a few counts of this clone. The CDR3 region is CATRTGLGNQPQHF. The CDR3 region has the DNA TGTGCCACCAGGACAGGTTTGGGCAATCAGCCCCAGCATTTT. J is TRBJ1-5 and V is TRBV19, with TRBD1 identical over 7 bases. CDR1 LNHDA and CDR2 SQIVND come from the germline V gene (reference sequence). Trimming at V came to 10 bases and at J to 2 bases, leaving 8 bases not matched to a gene. The CDR3 is 14 amino acids. Drawing the rest from reference TRBV19 and TRBJ1-5, the complete variable domain is DGGITQSPKYLFRKEGQNVTLSCEQNLNHDAMYWYRQDPGQGLRLIYYSQIVNDFQKGDIAEGYSVSREKKESFPLTVTSAQKNPTAFYLCATRTGLGNQPQHFGDGTRLSIL.

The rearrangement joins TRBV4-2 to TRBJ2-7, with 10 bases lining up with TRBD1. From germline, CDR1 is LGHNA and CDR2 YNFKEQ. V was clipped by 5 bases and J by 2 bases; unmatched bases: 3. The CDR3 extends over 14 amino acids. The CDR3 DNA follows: TGTGCCAGCAGCTACGGACAGGGGGCCTACGAGCAGTACTTC. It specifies CASSYGQGAYEQYF.

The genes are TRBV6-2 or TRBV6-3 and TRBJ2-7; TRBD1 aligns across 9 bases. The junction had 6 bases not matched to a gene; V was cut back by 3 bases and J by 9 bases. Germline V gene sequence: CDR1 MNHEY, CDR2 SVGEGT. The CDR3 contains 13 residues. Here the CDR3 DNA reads TGTGCCAGCAGTTATCCGGGACAGGGCGGGCAGTACTTC. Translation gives CASSYPGQGGQYF.

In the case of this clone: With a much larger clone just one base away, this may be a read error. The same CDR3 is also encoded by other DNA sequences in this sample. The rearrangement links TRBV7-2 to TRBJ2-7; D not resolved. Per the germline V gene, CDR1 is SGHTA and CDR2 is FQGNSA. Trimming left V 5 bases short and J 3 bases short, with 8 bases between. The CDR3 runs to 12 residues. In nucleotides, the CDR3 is TGTGCCAGCAGCCCCGGCGGCTACGAGCAGTACTTC. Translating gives CASSPGGYEQYF.

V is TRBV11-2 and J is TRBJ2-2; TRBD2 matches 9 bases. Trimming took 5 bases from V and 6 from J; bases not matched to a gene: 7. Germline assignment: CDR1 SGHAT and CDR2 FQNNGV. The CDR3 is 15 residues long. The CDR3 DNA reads TGTGCCAGCAGCCCCCTGGCGGGGGGGCCCGGGGAGCTGTTTTTT. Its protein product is CASSPLAGGPGELFF.

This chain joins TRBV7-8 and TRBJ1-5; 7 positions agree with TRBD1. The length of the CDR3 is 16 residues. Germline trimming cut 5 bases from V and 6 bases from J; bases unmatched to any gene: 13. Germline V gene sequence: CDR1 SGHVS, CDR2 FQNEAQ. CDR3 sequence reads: CASSLNGQGVSQPQHF. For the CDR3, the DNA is TGTGCCAGCAGCCTGAATGGCCAGGGGGTCAGTCAGCCCCAGCATTTT.

CDR3 nucleotides: TGCGCCAGCAGCCAGGAGTCAGGGAGGGCCATTTTTCGGGAGCAGTTCTTC. Encoded protein: CASSQESGRAIFREQFF. This rearrangement joins TRBV4-3 to TRBJ2-1; the match to TRBD2 covers 7 bases. Unmatched junction bases numbered 18, after V lost 3 bases and J lost 10 bases. The CDR3 loop spans 17 amino acids. CDR1 and CDR2 (germline): LGHNA, YSLEER.

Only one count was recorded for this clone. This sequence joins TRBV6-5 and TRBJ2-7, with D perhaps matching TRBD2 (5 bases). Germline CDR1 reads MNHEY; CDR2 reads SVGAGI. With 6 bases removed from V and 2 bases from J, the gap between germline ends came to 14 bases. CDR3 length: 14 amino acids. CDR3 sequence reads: CASSRDYGTYEQYF. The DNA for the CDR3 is TGTGCCAGCAGCCGCGACTACGGCACCTACGAGCAGTACTTC.

CDR3 residues: CASSLWGDSYEQYF. The CDR3 DNA reads TGTGCCAGCAGTTTATGGGGAGACTCCTACGAGCAGTACTTC. The chain recombines TRBV27 with TRBJ2-7, with TRBD2 as a possible D gene (5 bases). This CDR3 spans 14 amino acids. V lost 1 base to trimming and J lost 0 bases, with 7 bases between them. CDR1 is MNHEY, CDR2 SMNVEV, per germline (reference sequence).

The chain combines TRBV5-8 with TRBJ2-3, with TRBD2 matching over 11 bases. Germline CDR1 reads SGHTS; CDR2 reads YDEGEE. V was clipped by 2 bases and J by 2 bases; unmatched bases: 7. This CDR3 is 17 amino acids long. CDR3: CASSLDLAGGTTDTQYF. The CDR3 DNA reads TGTGCCAGCAGCTTAGATCTAGCGGGAGGTACCACAGATACGCAGTATTTT.

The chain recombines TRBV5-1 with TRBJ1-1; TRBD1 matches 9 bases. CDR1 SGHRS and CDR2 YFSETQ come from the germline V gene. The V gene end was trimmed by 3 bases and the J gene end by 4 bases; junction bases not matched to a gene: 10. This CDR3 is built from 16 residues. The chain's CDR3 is CASSSDGQGTGTEAFF. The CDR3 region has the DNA TGCGCCAGCAGCTCGGACGGACAGGGGACGGGCACTGAAGCTTTCTTT.

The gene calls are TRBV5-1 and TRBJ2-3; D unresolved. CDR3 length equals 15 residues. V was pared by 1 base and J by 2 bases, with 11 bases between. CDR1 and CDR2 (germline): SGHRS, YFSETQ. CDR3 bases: TGCGCCAGCAGCTTGAGCCCCTCCCCCACAGATACGCAGTATTTT. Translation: CASSLSPSPTDTQYF.